This TCR beta chain emerged from a study of cytomegalovirus exposure and HLA in healthy donors. Regarding the study as a whole: A link between a missense DCLRE1C variant and TCR beta V- and J-gene trimming emerged from a later analysis. In a later analysis, common viral pathogens appeared linked to several of the most significant clusters.

13 Jbeta primers and 60 Vbeta primers were used for the PCR. Clones were read by immunoSEQ multiplex PCR, and TCRdb kept only the in-frame ones, dropping some. The table includes roughly 110,000 clones, roughly four fifths detected once. Germline CDR1 and CDR2: SGHNT and YYREEE (reference sequence). The CDR3 covers 14 residues. V was cut by 0 bases and J by 5 bases, with 11 bases left in between. On this clone itself: What it recognizes is unknown.

The chain has TRBV5-4 and TRBJ2-5, with a possible D match to TRBD1 (6 bases). This sequence originates from a man aged 55 to 70 in good health and CMV-seronegative. Material: PBMCs. The CDR3 DNA sequence: TGTGCCAGCAGCTTGGTGGGGGCCCGCGAGACCCAGTACTTC. It yields the protein CASSLVGARETQYF.